This T cell receptor (beta chain) was recovered during a study of T cells in Graves' hyperthyroidism and ophthalmopathy. This clonotype was counted between two and nine times. Its target is unknown. Whole-study results and caveats: Ophthalmopathy got predicted by the model a median around 6.6 months before its onset.

The CDR3 totals 13 residues. V was pared by 8 bases and J by 4 bases, with 14 bases between. Germline V gives CDR1 MDHEN, CDR2 SYDVKM. Stable Graves' hyperthyroidism meant no ophthalmopathy progression within 18 months. Uncontrolled infection, other autoimmune disease, pregnancy or lactation disqualified patients from enrolment. TCR beta CDR3 region amplification was performed from RNA transcripts. Initially, a first-round RT-PCR of the TCR CDR3 employed the HTBI primer set. In TCRdb, the multiplex PCR reads were re-called with MiXCR into one record per CDR3 protein. This table has approximately 520,000 distinct CDR3 sequences, less than 25% appearing once.

The receptor was derived from a man aged 18-30 years with Graves' hyperthyroidism. The sequencing sample was made of blood. The J gene is TRBJ1-2, the V gene TRBV28; weak D call: TRBD1 (6 bases). CDR3 protein: CASPGEGGYGYTF. The CDR3 nucleotides are TGTGCCAGCCCCGGGGAGGGGGGCTATGGCTACACCTTC.